These 28 T cell receptor beta chains share one sample of origin, sequenced in a study of neurological immune-mediated disorders. One entry per CDR3 protein, called by TCRdb with MiXCR from the 5' RACE reads. The table lists 35,000 to 50,000 distinct CDR3 sequences, approximately 15% of them singletons, with 3% to 4.5% in the top ten. The source material was CD4+ T cells from blood. The receptors were sampled from a woman aged 55-70 years with HTLV-1-associated myelopathy (HAM/TSP).

This clonotype was detected ten times or more. The chain is built from TRBV5-6 and TRBJ2-5; possible D gene TRBD2, 7 bases. The CDR3 is made up of 14 amino acids. V gave up 4 bases and J gave up 5 bases, with 15 bases separating them. The germline gives CDR1 SGHDT, CDR2 YYEEEE. The CDR3 DNA is TGTGCCAGCAGCAACCTACGGGGGGCTGAGACCCAGTACTTC. Protein product: CASSNLRGAETQYF.

This clonotype occurred many times. V is TRBV6-5 and J is TRBJ1-4, with 9 positions matching TRBD1. CDR1 is MNHEY, CDR2 SVGAGI, per germline. The CDR3 covers 17 residues. The J segment lost 4 bases and the V segment lost 0 bases, leaving 6 bases of the junction unmatched. The CDR3: CASSYSGTGFGNEKLFF. CDR3 in DNA: TGTGCCAGCAGTTACTCTGGGACAGGGTTTGGTAATGAAAAACTGTTTTTT.

Many counts were recorded for this clonotype. V gene TRBV28 combines with J gene TRBJ2-2; 9 positions match TRBD2. Germline V lookup: CDR1 MDHEN, CDR2 SYDVKM. This CDR3 comprises 16 residues. The V gene end was trimmed by 1 base and the J gene end by 3 bases; junction bases not matched to a gene: 3. As DNA, the CDR3 is TGTGCCAGCAGTTTATACGGACTAGCGTACACCGGGGAGCTGTTTTTT. Protein: CASSLYGLAYTGELFF. The complete variable domain, with remaining parts taken from reference TRBV28 and TRBJ2-2, reads DVKVTQSSRYLVKRTGEKVFLECVQDMDHENMFWYRQDPGLGLRLIYFSYDVKMKEKGDIPEGYSVSREKKERFSLILESASTNQTSMYLCASSLYGLAYTGELFFGEGSRLTVL.

The chain uses TRBV19 and TRBJ1-3; D not resolved. V lost 4 bases and J lost 6, with 16 bases in between. Germline V gene data show CDR1 as LNHDA and CDR2 as SQIVND (reference sequence). The CDR3 sequence is 15 residues long. In DNA, the CDR3 is TGTGCCAGTAGTAGCCTCCGAGGATCCCCAAACACCATATATTTT. The encoded protein is CASSSLRGSPNTIYF. Using reference TRBV19 and TRBJ1-3 for the parts outside the CDR3, the full variable domain is DGGITQSPKYLFRKEGQNVTLSCEQNLNHDAMYWYRQDPGQGLRLIYYSQIVNDFQKGDIAEGYSVSREKKESFPLTVTSAQKNPTAFYLCASSSLRGSPNTIYFGEGSWLTVV.

This clonotype was seen at least ten times. CDR3 sequence (DNA): TGCGCCAGCAGAGGGCAGGGAGGATACGACTATGGCTACACCTTC. This sequence encodes CASRGQGGYDYGYTF. The genes are TRBV5-1 and TRBJ1-2, with TRBD1 as a possible D gene (5 bases). Germline V gene sequence: CDR1 SGHRS, CDR2 YFSETQ. V was pared by 5 bases and J by 3 bases, with 17 bases between. This CDR3 region has 15 residues.

This clonotype was detected many times. CDR3 coding DNA: TGCAGTGCCTCGGACTGGAGGAGCAATCAGCCCCAGCATTTT. It encodes CSASDWRSNQPQHF. The chain combines TRBV20-1 with TRBJ1-5, with D uncertain. The CDR3 extends over 14 amino acids. V was cut by 6 bases and J by 1 base, with 13 bases left in between. The germline gives CDR1 DFQATT, CDR2 SNEGSKA (reference sequence).

The table lists this clonotype with many counts. The chain has TRBV29-1 and TRBJ1-1; tentative D call: TRBD1 (5 bases). This CDR3 is 12 amino acids long. Germline V CDR1 and CDR2: SQVTM, ANQGSEA. V was trimmed by 6 bases and J by 1 base, leaving 9 bases between them. The CDR3 spells CSVSTGNTEAFF. In nucleotides, the CDR3 is TGCAGCGTGTCTACAGGGAACACTGAAGCTTTCTTT.

This clonotype came up many times. The rearrangement joins TRBV6-1 to TRBJ2-3, with TRBD2 matching over 7 bases. After removal of 1 base from V and 6 bases from J, the junction contained 4 bases not matched to a gene. The length of the CDR3 is 14 residues. The germline V gene has CDR1 MNHNS and CDR2 SASEGT. The CDR3 loop is CASSEVWGGDTQYF. The CDR3 bases are TGTGCCAGCAGTGAAGTCTGGGGGGGGGATACGCAGTATTTT.

V is TRBV4-1 and J is TRBJ2-7; tentatively, D is TRBD1 or TRBD2 (5 bases each). The V gene's germline CDR1 is MGHRA and CDR2 YSYEKL. The CDR3 length is 12 residues. V was trimmed by 1 base and J by 7 bases, leaving 8 bases between them. In nucleotides, the CDR3 is TGCGCCAGCAGCCAAGTCGGGGCTGAGCAGTACTTC. It encodes CASSQVGAEQYF.

This clonotype has only a few counts. This rearrangement joins TRBV18 to TRBJ2-7; possible D gene TRBD1, 6 bases. V lost 3 bases and J lost 3, with 15 bases in between. The CDR3 length is 15 residues. The germline V gene encodes CDR1 KGHSH and CDR2 LQKENI. CDR3 sequence (DNA): TGTGCCAGCTCACCTCGGGCAGGGGCCAACTACGAGCAGTACTTC. It encodes CASSPRAGANYEQYF.

This clonotype was seen repeatedly, ten times or more. The chain uses TRBV6-6 and TRBJ2-2; no reliable D call. The V gene lost 2 bases and the J gene lost 6 bases, with 19 bases spanning the gap. This CDR3 has 17 amino acids. Germline CDR1 and CDR2: MNHNY and SVGAGI (reference sequence). CDR3 in amino acids: CASSYPLGRVAPGELFF. Here the CDR3 DNA reads TGTGCCAGCAGTTACCCATTGGGCCGCGTAGCCCCCGGGGAGCTGTTTTTT.

In its sample, this clonotype was seen many times. The chain is built from TRBV15 and TRBJ2-1, with D possibly called TRBD1 or TRBD2 (5 bases each). The germline gives CDR1 LNHNV, CDR2 YYDKDF (reference sequence). The CDR3 covers 15 residues. The V and J ends lost 4 bases and 9 bases respectively, with 19 bases between them. DNA for the CDR3: TGTGCCACCAGCAACGCCGGGACGTCTTTTTTTGAGCAGTTCTTC. It codes for CATSNAGTSFFEQFF.

The J gene is TRBJ2-3, the V gene TRBV7-9; 8 bases are a match to TRBD1. The ends lost 4 bases at V and 3 bases at J; junction bases unmatched: 9. CDR1 and CDR2 from the germline V gene are SEHNR and FQNEAQ (reference sequence). The CDR3 extends over 16 amino acids. DNA of the CDR3: TGTGCCAGCAGCTCCACACAGGGGGTTCTTACAGATACGCAGTATTTT. The encoded protein is CASSSTQGVLTDTQYF.

The V call is TRBV5-1, the J call TRBJ1-1; 10 bases are shared with TRBD1. Trimming took 4 bases from V and 10 from J; bases not matched to a gene: 10. The germline gives CDR1 SGHRS, CDR2 YFSETQ. CDR3 size: 14 residues. The CDR3 sequence is CASSADQRQGAAFF. The CDR3 DNA follows: TGCGCCAGCAGCGCCGACCAGAGACAGGGGGCAGCTTTCTTT. The full variable domain, its missing parts supplied by reference TRBV5-1 and TRBJ1-1, is KAGVTQTPRYLIKTRGQQVTLSCSPISGHRSVSWYQQTPGQGLQFLFEYFSETQRNKGNFPGRFSGRQFSNSRSEMNVSTLELGDSALYLCASSADQRQGAAFFGQGTRLTVV.

This clonotype has a handful of counts. The chain has TRBV20-1 and TRBJ2-1, with D perhaps matching TRBD1 (6 bases). Germline CDR1 and CDR2: DFQATT and SNEGSKA (reference sequence). Between the trimmed V and J ends, which lost 6 bases and 2 bases, there was a span of 11 bases. The CDR3 is 13 residues long. CDR3 bases: TGCAGTGCCAACGGACAGACCTACAATGAGCAGTTCTTC. Protein product: CSANGQTYNEQFF.

This clonotype was seen at least ten times. This chain connects TRBV20-1 to TRBJ2-7, with D hard to call. The germline CDR1 and CDR2 sequences are DFQATT and SNEGSKA (reference sequence). This CDR3 contains 13 residues. Trimming stripped 6 bases from V and 5 bases from J, with 17 bases between. The CDR3 region is CSAPDPFTHEQYF. The CDR3 nucleotides are TGCAGTGCCCCGGACCCATTTACCCACGAGCAGTACTTC.

This clonotype occurred many times. The chain uses TRBV20-1 and TRBJ1-2, with TRBD1 as a possible D gene (6 bases). The CDR3 covers 15 residues. The germline V gene encodes CDR1 DFQATT and CDR2 SNEGSKA (reference sequence). V lost 6 bases to trimming and J lost 5 bases, with 22 bases between them. The CDR3 sequence: CSASSGAGILYGYTF. The DNA of the CDR3 is TGCAGTGCCTCCTCGGGGGCAGGCATTTTGTATGGCTACACCTTC.

The chain is built from TRBV10-3 and TRBJ2-3, with 11 bases that match TRBD2. In germline, CDR1 is ENHRY, CDR2 SYGVKD. The trim removed 6 bases at V and 2 bases at J, leaving 7 bases unmatched. This CDR3 region has 16 residues. For the CDR3, the DNA is TGTGCCATCAGCCTGACTAGCGGGGAAAACACAGATACGCAGTATTTT. This gives the protein CAISLTSGENTDTQYF.

This clonotype was observed at least ten times. The rearrangement links TRBV18 to TRBJ1-6, with D possibly TRBD1 on 5 matching bases. Trimming pared 2 bases from V and 8 bases from J, leaving 13 bases between. There are 15 residues in the CDR3. Germline CDR1 KGHSH, CDR2 LQKENI. The CDR3 loop is CASSPERGRDSPLHF. The CDR3 DNA is TGTGCCAGCTCACCAGAAAGGGGCCGGGATTCACCCCTCCACTTT.

In its sample, this clonotype was seen many times. V and J are TRBV7-2 and TRBJ1-3; D gene uncertain. V lost 3 bases and J lost 3, with 9 bases in between. Germline lookup yields CDR1 SGHTA and CDR2 FQGNSA. The CDR3 runs to 14 residues. Here the CDR3 reads CASSFLGYGNTIYF. Written as DNA, the CDR3 is TGTGCCAGCAGCTTCCTTGGTTATGGAAACACCATATATTTT.

This clonotype was seen at least ten times. CDR3 in DNA: TGTGCCAGCTCACCGGACGGTCTCAACACCATATATTTT. This gives the protein CASSPDGLNTIYF. The rearrangement joins TRBV18 to TRBJ1-3, with no clear D. The germline gives CDR1 KGHSH, CDR2 LQKENI. There are 13 residues in the CDR3. V lost 3 bases and J 7 bases, leaving 10 bases between the germline ends.

This rearrangement joins TRBV5-1 to TRBJ2-4; no definite D call. The V end lost 5 bases, the J end lost 2 bases, and 8 bases lay between the germline ends. Germline CDR1 and CDR2: SGHRS and YFSETQ. The CDR3 has 13 amino acids. The DNA for the CDR3 is TGCGCCAGCAGTCTGCTATCCAAAAACATTCAGTACTTC. As protein: CASSLLSKNIQYF.

The chain carries TRBV7-2 and TRBJ2-1; weak D call: TRBD2 (6 bases). The CDR3 runs to 16 residues. V was trimmed by 8 bases and J by 0 bases, leaving 17 bases between them. Looked up from germline, CDR1 is SGHTA and CDR2 is FQGNSA. The chain's CDR3 is CASGRVAASSYNEQFF. DNA for the CDR3: TGTGCCAGCGGAAGAGTAGCGGCCAGCTCCTACAATGAGCAGTTCTTC.

This clonotype was observed at least ten times. The chain joins TRBV12-3 or TRBV12-4 to TRBJ1-5, with 7 bases aligning to TRBD1. This CDR3 contains 15 residues. The V and J ends lost 4 bases and 5 bases, in that order; junction bases with no gene match: 8. DNA for the CDR3: TGTGCCAGCAGTTCCCTGACAGGGTCTCATCAGCCCCAGCATTTT. Protein: CASSSLTGSHQPQHF.

This clonotype was counted ten times or more. The CDR3 DNA reads TGTGCCAGCAGCTTGAACGGGGGCGACAACTATGGCTACACCTTC. This codes for CASSLNGGDNYGYTF. The chain joins TRBV5-6 to TRBJ1-2; perhaps TRBD1 as D (6 bases). This CDR3 has 15 amino acids. Trimming pared 1 base from V and 2 bases from J, leaving 12 bases between. Germline V CDR1 and CDR2: SGHDT, YYEEEE.

This clonotype was observed at least ten times. This chain joins TRBV7-9 and TRBJ1-5; D may be TRBD1 (5 bases). Deletions cut 5 bases from V and 0 bases from J, with 8 bases between. Per germline, CDR1 SEHNR and CDR2 FQNEAQ (reference sequence). CDR3 length: 14 amino acids. The CDR3 is CASSVDISNQPQHF. In DNA form, the CDR3 reads TGTGCCAGCAGCGTGGACATTAGCAATCAGCCCCAGCATTTT.

V is TRBV5-1 and J is TRBJ2-7; 10 bases align to TRBD2. V shed 4 bases, J shed 2 bases, and the junction held 6 bases outside the gene matches. The CDR3 length is 15 residues. Germline V gene data show CDR1 as SGHRS and CDR2 as YFSETQ. This chain's CDR3 is CASSGYSGGAYEQYF. The CDR3 DNA reads TGCGCCAGCAGCGGGTACAGCGGGGGGGCCTACGAGCAGTACTTC.

This clonotype has at least ten counts. V is TRBV12-3 or TRBV12-4 and J is TRBJ1-1, with TRBD1 matching 9 bases. The V and J ends lost 3 bases and 2 bases, in that order; junction bases with no gene match: 13. The CDR3 is made up of 18 amino acids. The CDR3 DNA follows: TGTGCCAGCAGTTTGGGACAGGGAATTGGTCATGCCAACACTGAAGCTTTCTTT. It codes for CASSLGQGIGHANTEAFF.